What follows is one T cell receptor (beta chain) and its context. Its specificity is not known. The data were obtained in a study of CD8+ T cells in alopecia areata. RNA extraction and reverse transcription yielded cDNA as sequencing template. Profiling relied on immunoSEQ multiplex PCR, and the TCRdb table lists in-frame clones only, not all of them. This sample has 130,000 to 150,000 clones, with around 62% found just once. Study conclusions and caveats: Affected scalp, especially in alopecia totalis/universalis, had a higher clonality than normal scalp did.

V lost 0 bases and J lost 7, with 7 bases in between. The CDR3 has 13 amino acids. Germline values: CDR1 MNHEY, CDR2 SVGAGI. The TCR originated in a human donor in good health. The specimen was CD8+ T cells sorted from blood. This chain joins TRBV6-5 and TRBJ2-1; D not certain. The CDR3, as DNA: TGTGCCAGCAGTTACTCGAGGCTGAATGAGCAGTTCTTC. Its translation is CASSYSRLNEQFF.